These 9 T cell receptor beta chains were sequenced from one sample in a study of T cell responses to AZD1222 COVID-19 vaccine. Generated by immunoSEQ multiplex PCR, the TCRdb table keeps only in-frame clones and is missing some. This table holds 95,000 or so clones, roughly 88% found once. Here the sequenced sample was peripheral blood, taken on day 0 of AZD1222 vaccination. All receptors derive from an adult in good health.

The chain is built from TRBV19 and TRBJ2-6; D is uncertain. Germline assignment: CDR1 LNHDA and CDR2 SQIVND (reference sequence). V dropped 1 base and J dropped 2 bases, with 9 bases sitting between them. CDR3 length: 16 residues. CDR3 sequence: CASSIGRKAGANVLTF. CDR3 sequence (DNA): TGTGCCAGTAGTATAGGCAGGAAGGCTGGGGCCAACGTCCTGACTTTC. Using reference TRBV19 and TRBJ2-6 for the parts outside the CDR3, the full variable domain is DGGITQSPKYLFRKEGQNVTLSCEQNLNHDAMYWYRQDPGQGLRLIYYSQIVNDFQKGDIAEGYSVSREKKESFPLTVTSAQKNPTAFYLCASSIGRKAGANVLTFGAGSRLTVL.

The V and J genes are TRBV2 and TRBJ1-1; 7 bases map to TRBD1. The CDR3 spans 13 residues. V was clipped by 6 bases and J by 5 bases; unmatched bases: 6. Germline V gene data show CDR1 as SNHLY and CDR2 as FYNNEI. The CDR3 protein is CASSLRQGTEAFF. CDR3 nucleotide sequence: TGTGCCAGCAGCCTAAGACAGGGAACTGAAGCTTTCTTT.

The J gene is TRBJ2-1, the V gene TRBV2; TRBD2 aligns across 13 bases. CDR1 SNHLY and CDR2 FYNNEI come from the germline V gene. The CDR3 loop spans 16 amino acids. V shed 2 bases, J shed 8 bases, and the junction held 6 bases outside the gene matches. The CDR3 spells CASSESRTSGGYEQFF. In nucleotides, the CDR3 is TGTGCCAGCAGTGAAAGTAGGACTAGCGGGGGATATGAGCAGTTCTTC.

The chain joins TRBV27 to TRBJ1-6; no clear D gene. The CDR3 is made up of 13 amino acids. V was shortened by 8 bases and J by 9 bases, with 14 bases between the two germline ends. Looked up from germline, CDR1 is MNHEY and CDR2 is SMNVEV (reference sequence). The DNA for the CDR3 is TGTGCCAGCCGGGGAACCGTCGGTTCACCCCTCCACTTT. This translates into CASRGTVGSPLHF.

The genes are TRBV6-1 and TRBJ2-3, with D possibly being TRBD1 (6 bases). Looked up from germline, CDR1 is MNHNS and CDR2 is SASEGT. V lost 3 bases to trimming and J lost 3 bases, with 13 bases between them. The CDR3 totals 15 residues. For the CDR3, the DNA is TGTGCCAGCAGTGACAGGGGTTGGGAAACAGATACGCAGTATTTT. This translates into CASSDRGWETDTQYF.

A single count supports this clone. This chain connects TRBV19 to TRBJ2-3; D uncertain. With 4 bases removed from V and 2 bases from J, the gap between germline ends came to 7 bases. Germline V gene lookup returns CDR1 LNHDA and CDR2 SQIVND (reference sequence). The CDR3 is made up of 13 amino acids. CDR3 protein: CASSTLLTDTQYF. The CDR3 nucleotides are TGTGCCAGTAGTACCCTTCTCACAGATACGCAGTATTTT. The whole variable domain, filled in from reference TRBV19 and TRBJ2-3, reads DGGITQSPKYLFRKEGQNVTLSCEQNLNHDAMYWYRQDPGQGLRLIYYSQIVNDFQKGDIAEGYSVSREKKESFPLTVTSAQKNPTAFYLCASSTLLTDTQYFGPGTRLTVL.

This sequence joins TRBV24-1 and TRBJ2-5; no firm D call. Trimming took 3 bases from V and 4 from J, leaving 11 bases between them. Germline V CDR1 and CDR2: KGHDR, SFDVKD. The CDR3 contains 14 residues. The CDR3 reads CATSDPGVRETQYF. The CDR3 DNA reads TGTGCCACCAGTGATCCTGGTGTTCGAGAGACCCAGTACTTC.

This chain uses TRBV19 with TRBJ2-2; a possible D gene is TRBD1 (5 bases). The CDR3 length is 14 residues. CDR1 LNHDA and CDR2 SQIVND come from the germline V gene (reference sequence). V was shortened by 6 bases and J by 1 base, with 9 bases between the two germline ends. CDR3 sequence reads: CASRGLGNTGELFF. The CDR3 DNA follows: TGTGCCAGTAGGGGGCTGGGGAACACCGGGGAGCTGTTTTTT.

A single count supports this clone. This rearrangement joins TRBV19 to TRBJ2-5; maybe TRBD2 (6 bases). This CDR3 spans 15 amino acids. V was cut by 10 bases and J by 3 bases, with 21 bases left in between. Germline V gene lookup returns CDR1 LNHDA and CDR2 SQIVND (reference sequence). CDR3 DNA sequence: TGTGCCACCCGCGTAGGCGGGGTACCAAAAGAGACCCAGTACTTC. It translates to CATRVGGVPKETQYF.